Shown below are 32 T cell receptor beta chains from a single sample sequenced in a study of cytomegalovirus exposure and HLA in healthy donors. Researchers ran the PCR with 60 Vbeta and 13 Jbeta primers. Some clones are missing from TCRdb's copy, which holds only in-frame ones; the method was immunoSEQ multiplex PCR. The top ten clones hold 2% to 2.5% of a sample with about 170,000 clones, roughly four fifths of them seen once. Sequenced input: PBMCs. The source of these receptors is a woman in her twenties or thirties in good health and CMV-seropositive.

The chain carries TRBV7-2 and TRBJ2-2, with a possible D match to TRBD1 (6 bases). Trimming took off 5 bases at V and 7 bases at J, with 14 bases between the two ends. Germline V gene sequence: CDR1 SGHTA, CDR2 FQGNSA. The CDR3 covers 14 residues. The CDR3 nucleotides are TGTGCCAGCAGCCCCAGGGGTGACGGCGGGGAGCTGTTTTTT. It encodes CASSPRGDGGELFF.

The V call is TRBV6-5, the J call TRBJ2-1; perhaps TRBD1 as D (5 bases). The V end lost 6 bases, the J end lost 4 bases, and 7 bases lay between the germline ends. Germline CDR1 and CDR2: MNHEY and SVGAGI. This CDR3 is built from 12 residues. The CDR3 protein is CASSRTYNEQFF. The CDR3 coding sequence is TGTGCCAGCAGCCGGACATACAATGAGCAGTTCTTC.

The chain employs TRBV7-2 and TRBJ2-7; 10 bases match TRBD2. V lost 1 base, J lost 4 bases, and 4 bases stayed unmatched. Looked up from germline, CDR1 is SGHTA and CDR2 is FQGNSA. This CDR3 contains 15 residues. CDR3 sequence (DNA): TGTGCCAGCAGCTTAGAAGCGGGAGGGCTGTACGAGCAGTACTTC. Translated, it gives CASSLEAGGLYEQYF.

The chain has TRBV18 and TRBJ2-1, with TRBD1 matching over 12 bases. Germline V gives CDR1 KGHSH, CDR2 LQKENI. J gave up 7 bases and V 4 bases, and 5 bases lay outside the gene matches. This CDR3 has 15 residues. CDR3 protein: CASSRDRGHLNEQFF. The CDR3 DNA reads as TGTGCCAGCTCACGGGACAGGGGGCATTTGAATGAGCAGTTCTTC.

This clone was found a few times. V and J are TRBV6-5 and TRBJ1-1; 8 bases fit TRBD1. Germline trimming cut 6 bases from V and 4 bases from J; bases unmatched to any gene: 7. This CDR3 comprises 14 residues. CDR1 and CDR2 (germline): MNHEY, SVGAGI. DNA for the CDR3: TGTGCCAGCAGAGAACGACAGGGGACCACTGAAGCTTTCTTT. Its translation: CASRERQGTTEAFF.

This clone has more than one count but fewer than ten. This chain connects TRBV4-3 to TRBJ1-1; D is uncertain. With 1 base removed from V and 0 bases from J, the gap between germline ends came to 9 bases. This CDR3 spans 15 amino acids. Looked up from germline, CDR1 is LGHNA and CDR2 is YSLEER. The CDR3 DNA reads TGCGCCAGCAGCCAAGGCGTCGGTTTGAACACTGAAGCTTTCTTT. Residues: CASSQGVGLNTEAFF.

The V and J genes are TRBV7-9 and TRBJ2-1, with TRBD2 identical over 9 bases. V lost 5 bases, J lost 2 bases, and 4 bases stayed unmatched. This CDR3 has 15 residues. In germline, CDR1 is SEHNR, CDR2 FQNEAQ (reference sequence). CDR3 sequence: CASSLLAGAYNEQFF. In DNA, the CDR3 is TGTGCCAGCAGCCTCTTAGCGGGAGCCTACAATGAGCAGTTCTTC.

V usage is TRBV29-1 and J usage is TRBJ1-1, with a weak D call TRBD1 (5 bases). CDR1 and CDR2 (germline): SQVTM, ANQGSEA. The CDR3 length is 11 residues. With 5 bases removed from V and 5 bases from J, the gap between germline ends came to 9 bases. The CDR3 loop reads CSVLTVTEAFF. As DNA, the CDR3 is TGCAGCGTTCTGACAGTAACTGAAGCTTTCTTT.

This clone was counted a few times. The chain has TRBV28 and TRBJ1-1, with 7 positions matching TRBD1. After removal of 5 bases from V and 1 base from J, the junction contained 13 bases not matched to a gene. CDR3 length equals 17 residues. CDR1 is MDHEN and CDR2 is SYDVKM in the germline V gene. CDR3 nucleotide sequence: TGTGCCAGCAGTAGGATAAGGACAGGTTTCAGGAACACTGAAGCTTTCTTT. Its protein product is CASSRIRTGFRNTEAFF.

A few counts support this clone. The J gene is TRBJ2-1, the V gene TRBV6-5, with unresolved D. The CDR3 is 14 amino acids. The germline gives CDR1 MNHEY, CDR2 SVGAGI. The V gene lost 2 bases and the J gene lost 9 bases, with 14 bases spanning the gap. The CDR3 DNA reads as TGTGCCAGCAGTTACGAGGCTGCCCGCCCTGAGCAGTTCTTC. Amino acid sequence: CASSYEAARPEQFF.

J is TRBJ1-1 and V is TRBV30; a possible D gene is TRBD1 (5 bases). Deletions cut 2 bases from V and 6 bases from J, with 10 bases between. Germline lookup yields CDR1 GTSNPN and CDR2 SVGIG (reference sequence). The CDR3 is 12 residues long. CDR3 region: CAWSPGGAEAFF. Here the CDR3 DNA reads TGTGCCTGGAGTCCTGGGGGGGCTGAAGCTTTCTTT.

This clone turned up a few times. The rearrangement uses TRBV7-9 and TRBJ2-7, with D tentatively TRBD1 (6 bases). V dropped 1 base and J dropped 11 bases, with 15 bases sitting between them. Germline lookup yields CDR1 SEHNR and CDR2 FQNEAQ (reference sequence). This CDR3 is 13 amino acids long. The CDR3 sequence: CASSLGQDLGEYF. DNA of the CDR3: TGTGCCAGCAGCTTAGGACAGGATCTCGGGGAGTACTTC.

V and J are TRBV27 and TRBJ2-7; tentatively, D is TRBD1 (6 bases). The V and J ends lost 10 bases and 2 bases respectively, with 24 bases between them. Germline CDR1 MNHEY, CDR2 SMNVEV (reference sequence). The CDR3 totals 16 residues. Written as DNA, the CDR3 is TGTGCCACCATGGCCCCCAGGACAGCGCTTACCTACGAGCAGTACTTC. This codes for CATMAPRTALTYEQYF.

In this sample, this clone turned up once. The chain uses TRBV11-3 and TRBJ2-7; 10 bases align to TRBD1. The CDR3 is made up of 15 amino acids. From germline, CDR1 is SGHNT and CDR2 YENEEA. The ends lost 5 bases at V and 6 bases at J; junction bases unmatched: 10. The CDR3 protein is CASSAGTGAVGEQYF. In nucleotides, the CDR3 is TGTGCCAGCAGCGCCGGGACAGGGGCGGTCGGCGAGCAGTACTTC.

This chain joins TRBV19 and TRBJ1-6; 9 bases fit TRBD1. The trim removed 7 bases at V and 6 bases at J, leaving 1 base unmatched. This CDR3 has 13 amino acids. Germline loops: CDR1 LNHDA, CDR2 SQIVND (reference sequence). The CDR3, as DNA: TGTGCCAGTATGACAGGGGGTAATTCACCCCTCCACTTT. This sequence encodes CASMTGGNSPLHF.

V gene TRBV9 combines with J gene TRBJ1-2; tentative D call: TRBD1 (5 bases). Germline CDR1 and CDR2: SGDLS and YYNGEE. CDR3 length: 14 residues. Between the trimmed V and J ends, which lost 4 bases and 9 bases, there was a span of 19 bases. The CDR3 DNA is TGTGCCAGCAGCCCCCAGGGTTCGCGCGGGAGCTACACCTTC. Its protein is CASSPQGSRGSYTF. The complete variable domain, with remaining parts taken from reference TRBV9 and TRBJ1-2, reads DSGVTQTPKHLITATGQRVTLRCSPRSGDLSVYWYQQSLDQGLQFLIQYYNGEERAKGNILERFSAQQFPDLHSELNLSSLELGDSALYFCASSPQGSRGSYTFGSGTRLTVV.

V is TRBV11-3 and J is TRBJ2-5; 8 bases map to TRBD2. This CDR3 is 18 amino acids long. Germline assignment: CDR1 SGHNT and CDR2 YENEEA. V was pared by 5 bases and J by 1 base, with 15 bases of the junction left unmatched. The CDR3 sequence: CASSPGGSGGDFQETQYF. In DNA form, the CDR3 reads TGTGCCAGCAGCCCAGGAGGAAGCGGGGGAGACTTCCAAGAGACCCAGTACTTC.

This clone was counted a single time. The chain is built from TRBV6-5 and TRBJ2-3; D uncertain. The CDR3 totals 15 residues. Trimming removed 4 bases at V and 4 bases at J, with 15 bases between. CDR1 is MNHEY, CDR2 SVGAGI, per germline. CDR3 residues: CASSSPDASADTQYF. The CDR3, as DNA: TGTGCCAGCAGTTCACCCGACGCGAGCGCAGATACGCAGTATTTT.

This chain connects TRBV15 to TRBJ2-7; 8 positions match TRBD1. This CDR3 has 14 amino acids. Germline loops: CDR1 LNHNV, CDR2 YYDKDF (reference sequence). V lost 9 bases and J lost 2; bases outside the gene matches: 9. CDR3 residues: CATRPGQVAYEQYF. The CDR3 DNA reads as TGTGCCACGCGACCGGGACAGGTCGCCTACGAGCAGTACTTC.

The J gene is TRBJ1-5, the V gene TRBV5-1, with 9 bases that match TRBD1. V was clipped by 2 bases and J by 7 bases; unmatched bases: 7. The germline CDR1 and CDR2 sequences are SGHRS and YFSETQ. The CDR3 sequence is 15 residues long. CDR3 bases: TGCGCCAGCAGCTTAGGGACAGGGTCTATACAGCCCCAGCATTTT. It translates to CASSLGTGSIQPQHF.

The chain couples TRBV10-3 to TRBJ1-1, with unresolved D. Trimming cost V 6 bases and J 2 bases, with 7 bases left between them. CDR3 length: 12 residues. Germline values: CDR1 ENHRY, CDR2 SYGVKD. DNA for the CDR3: TGTGCCATCAGCCCGACAAACACTGAAGCTTTCTTT. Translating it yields CAISPTNTEAFF.

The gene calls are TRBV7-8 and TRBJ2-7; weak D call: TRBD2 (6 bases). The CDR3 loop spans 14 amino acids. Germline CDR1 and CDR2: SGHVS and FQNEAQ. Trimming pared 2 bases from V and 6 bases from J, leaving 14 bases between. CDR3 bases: TGTGCCAGCAGCTTACCTGGGACTCCTCTCGAGCAGTACTTC. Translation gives CASSLPGTPLEQYF.

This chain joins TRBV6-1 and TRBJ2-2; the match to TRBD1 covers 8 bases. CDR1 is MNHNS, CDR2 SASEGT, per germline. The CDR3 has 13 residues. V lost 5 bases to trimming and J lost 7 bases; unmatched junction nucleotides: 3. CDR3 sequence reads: CASSRQGIGELFF. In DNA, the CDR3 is TGTGCCAGCAGTAGACAGGGGATCGGGGAGCTGTTTTTT.

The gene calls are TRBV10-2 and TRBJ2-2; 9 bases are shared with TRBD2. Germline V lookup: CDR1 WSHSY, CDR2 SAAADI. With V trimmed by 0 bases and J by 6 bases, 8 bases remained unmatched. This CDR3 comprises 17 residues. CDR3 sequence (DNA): TGCGCCAGCAGTGAGTCGGGACTAGCTGCTACCCCCGGGGAGCTGTTTTTT. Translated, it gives CASSESGLAATPGELFF.

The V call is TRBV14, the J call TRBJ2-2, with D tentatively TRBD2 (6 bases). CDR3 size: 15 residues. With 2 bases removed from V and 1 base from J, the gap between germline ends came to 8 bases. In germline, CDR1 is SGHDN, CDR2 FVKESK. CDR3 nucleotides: TGTGCCAGCAGCCAAAACGGGAGGAACACCGGGGAGCTGTTTTTT. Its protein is CASSQNGRNTGELFF.

The CDR3 nucleotides read TGTGCCATCAGTGAGAAGGGACACGAGGAGGGCTACACCTTC. Amino acids: CAISEKGHEEGYTF. The J gene is TRBJ1-2, the V gene TRBV10-3; D is possibly TRBD1 (6 bases). This CDR3 has 14 residues. Germline V gene data show CDR1 as ENHRY and CDR2 as SYGVKD. V shed 2 bases and J shed 8 bases, with 15 bases lying between them.

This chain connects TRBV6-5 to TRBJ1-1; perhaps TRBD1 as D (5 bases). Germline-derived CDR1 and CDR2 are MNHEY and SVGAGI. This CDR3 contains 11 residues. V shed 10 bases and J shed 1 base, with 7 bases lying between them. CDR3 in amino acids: CAIRANTEAFF. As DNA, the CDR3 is TGTGCCATCAGGGCGAACACTGAAGCTTTCTTT.

The CDR3 DNA reads as TGTGCCAGCAGTTACTCGACAGGGGGAAGCCCAGAAACTTTCTTT. Amino acid sequence: CASSYSTGGSPETFF. The chain employs TRBV6-6 and TRBJ1-1, with 9 bases matching TRBD1. Germline values: CDR1 MNHNY, CDR2 SVGAGI (reference sequence). With 0 bases clipped from V and 12 bases from J, the junction kept 11 bases outside the gene matches. CDR3 size: 15 residues.

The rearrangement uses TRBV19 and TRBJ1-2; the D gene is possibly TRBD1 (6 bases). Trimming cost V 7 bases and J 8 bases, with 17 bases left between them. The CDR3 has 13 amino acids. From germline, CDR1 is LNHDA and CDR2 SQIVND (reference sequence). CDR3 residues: CASIGGGFGGYTF. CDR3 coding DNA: TGTGCCAGTATTGGGGGCGGCTTCGGGGGCTACACCTTC.

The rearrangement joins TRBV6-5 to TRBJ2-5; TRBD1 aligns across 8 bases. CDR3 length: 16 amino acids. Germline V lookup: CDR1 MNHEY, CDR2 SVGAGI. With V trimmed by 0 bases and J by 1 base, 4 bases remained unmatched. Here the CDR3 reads CASSYSYRGFQETQYF. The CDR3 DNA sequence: TGTGCCAGCAGTTACTCGTACAGGGGGTTCCAAGAGACCCAGTACTTC.

The CDR3 loop is CASSVLTDEQYF. CDR3 DNA sequence: TGTGCCAGCAGCGTACTTACGGACGAGCAGTACTTC. V usage is TRBV9 and J usage is TRBJ2-7; D is unclear. The V and J ends lost 1 base and 5 bases respectively, with 7 bases between them. Germline values: CDR1 SGDLS, CDR2 YYNGEE. The CDR3 extends over 12 amino acids.

The CDR3 DNA reads as TGCGCCAGCAGTCGAGGAGGGGAAGTGGGGTACGAGCAGTACTTC. Its translation: CASSRGGEVGYEQYF. The rearrangement joins TRBV10-1 to TRBJ2-7; tentative D call: TRBD2 (6 bases). From germline, CDR1 is WNHNN and CDR2 SYGVQD (reference sequence). The V and J ends lost 5 bases and 4 bases respectively, with 18 bases between them. The CDR3 consists of 15 residues.